This T cell receptor beta chain came from a study of T cells in localized non-small cell lung cancer. Sequencing used immunoSEQ multiplex PCR; TCRdb keeps in-frame clones, though not all of them. The repertoire holds about 1,500 clones, with around 30% as singletons. Trimming left V 6 bases short and J 2 bases short, with 20 bases between. In germline, CDR1 is SQVTM, CDR2 ANQGSEA. The CDR3 is 15 amino acids. Source: normal lung tissue next to the tumor, taken before any cancer treatment. This chain uses TRBV29-1 with TRBJ2-7, with D possibly TRBD2 on 5 matching bases. The receptor's source is a man aged 35-75 years with stage II squamous cell lung carcinoma. CDR3 nucleotide sequence: TGCAGCGTCCGCGAAGGAGGCTTCCAGACCTACGAGCAGTACTTC. Encoded protein: CSVREGGFQTYEQYF.